A selection of T cell receptor beta chains follows, all from one sample in a study of radiation and T cells in renal cell carcinoma. The table came from immunoSEQ multiplex PCR; TCRdb's copy has only in-frame clones and leaves some out. Of about 130,000 clones detected, roughly 80% appear once; the ten largest clones hold around 3%. The starting material was blood, obtained from a patient whose treatment included radiotherapy and nephrectomy. The receptors stem from a woman aged 55-70 years with renal cell carcinoma. Both conserved end residues are part of each CDR3. D genes are given only for firm matches. Size is stated for part of the rows, as once, few or many counts, or as a class when the clone is expanded.

d_call: TRBD1; clone_size: .; j_call: TRBJ1-1; v_call: TRBV6-5; cdr3_aa: CASSPGQENTEAFF; cdr3_nt: TGTGCCAGCAGCCCCGGACAGGAGAACACTGAAGCTTTCTTT
d_call: TRBD2; clone_size: .; j_call: TRBJ2-2; v_call: TRBV27; cdr3_aa: CASSLISGRALGELFF; cdr3_nt: TGTGCCAGCAGTTTAATTAGCGGGAGAGCATTAGGGGAGCTGTTTTTT
d_call: .; clone_size: few; j_call: TRBJ2-1; v_call: TRBV5-6; cdr3_aa: CASSLGGPSSYNEQFF; cdr3_nt: TGTGCCAGCAGCTTGGGGGGGCCAAGCTCCTACAATGAGCAGTTCTTC
d_call: TRBD2; clone_size: .; j_call: TRBJ2-5; v_call: TRBV28; cdr3_aa: CASSPAGVVQETQYF; cdr3_nt: TGTGCCAGCAGCCCAGCGGGGGTCGTCCAAGAGACCCAGTACTTC
d_call: .; clone_size: many; j_call: TRBJ1-1; v_call: TRBV7-9; cdr3_aa: CASSSYMMNTEAFF; cdr3_nt: TGTGCCAGCAGCAGCTACATGATGAACACTGAAGCTTTCTTT
d_call: .; clone_size: .; j_call: TRBJ2-5; v_call: TRBV5-6; cdr3_aa: CASSLYTGLQETQYF; cdr3_nt: TGTGCCAGCAGCTTGTATACAGGCCTTCAAGAGACCCAGTACTTC
d_call: .; clone_size: few; j_call: TRBJ2-7; v_call: TRBV7-8; cdr3_aa: CASSWDWGREQYF; cdr3_nt: TGTGCCAGCAGCTGGGACTGGGGGCGGGAGCAGTACTTC
d_call: .; clone_size: few; j_call: TRBJ2-2; v_call: TRBV2; cdr3_aa: CASSTRGELFF; cdr3_nt: TGTGCCAGCAGTACGCGGGGGGAGCTGTTTTTT
d_call: TRBD1; clone_size: .; j_call: TRBJ1-2; v_call: TRBV29-1; cdr3_aa: CSVDQQGANYGYTF; cdr3_nt: TGCAGCGTTGACCAACAGGGGGCTAACTATGGCTACACCTTC
d_call: .; clone_size: .; j_call: TRBJ1-2; v_call: TRBV5-6; cdr3_aa: CASSSGGRGAGGYTF; cdr3_nt: TGTGCCAGCAGCTCTGGAGGCCGGGGGGCAGGTGGCTACACCTTC
d_call: .; clone_size: .; j_call: TRBJ2-5; v_call: TRBV6-5; cdr3_aa: CASRTRERETQYF; cdr3_nt: TGTGCCAGCAGAACTCGGGAGAGGGAGACCCAGTACTTC
d_call: TRBD1; clone_size: .; j_call: TRBJ1-5; v_call: TRBV19; cdr3_aa: CASNPGQVLSNQPQHF; cdr3_nt: TGTGCCAGTAACCCCGGACAGGTCCTTAGCAATCAGCCCCAGCATTTT
d_call: .; clone_size: .; j_call: TRBJ2-7; v_call: TRBV4-1; cdr3_aa: CASSQSRYEQYF; cdr3_nt: TGCGCCAGCAGCCAAAGTAGGTACGAGCAGTACTTC
d_call: TRBD2; clone_size: .; j_call: TRBJ2-1; v_call: TRBV28; cdr3_aa: CASNLAGAFNEQFF; cdr3_nt: TGTGCCAGCAACCTAGCGGGAGCCTTCAATGAGCAGTTCTTC